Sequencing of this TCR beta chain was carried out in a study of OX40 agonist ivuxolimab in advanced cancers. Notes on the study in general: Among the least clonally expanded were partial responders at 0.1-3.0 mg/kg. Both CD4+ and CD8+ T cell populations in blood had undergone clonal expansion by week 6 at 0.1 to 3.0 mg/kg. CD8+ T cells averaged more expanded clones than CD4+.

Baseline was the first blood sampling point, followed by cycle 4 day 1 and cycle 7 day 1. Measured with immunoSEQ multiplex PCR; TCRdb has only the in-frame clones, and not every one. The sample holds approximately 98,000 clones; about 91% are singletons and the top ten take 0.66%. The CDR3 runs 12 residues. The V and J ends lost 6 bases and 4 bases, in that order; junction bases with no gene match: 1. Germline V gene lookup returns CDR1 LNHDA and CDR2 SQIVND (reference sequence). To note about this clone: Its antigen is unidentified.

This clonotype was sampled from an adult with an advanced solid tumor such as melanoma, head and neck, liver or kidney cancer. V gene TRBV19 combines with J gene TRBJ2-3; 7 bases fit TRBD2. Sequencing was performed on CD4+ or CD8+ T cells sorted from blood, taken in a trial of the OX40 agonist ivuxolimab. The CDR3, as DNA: TGTGCCAGTAGCAGCGGGGCAGATACGCAGTATTTT. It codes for CASSSGADTQYF.